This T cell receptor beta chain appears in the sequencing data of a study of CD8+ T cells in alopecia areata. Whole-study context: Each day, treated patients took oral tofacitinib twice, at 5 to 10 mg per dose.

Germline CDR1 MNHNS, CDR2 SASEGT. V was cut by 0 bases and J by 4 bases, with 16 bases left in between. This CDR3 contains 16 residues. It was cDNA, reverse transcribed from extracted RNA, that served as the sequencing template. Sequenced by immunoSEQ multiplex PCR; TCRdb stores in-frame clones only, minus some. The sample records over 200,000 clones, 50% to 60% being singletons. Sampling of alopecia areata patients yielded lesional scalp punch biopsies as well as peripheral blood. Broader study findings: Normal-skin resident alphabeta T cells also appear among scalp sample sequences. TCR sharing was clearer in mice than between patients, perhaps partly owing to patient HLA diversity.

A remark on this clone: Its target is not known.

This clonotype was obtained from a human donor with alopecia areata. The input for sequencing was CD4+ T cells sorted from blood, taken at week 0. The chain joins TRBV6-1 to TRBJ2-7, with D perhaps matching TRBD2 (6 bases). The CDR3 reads CASSEAFGGPLYEQYF. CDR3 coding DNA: TGTGCCAGCAGTGAAGCGTTTGGAGGGCCGCTTTACGAGCAGTACTTC.